The 23 T cell receptor beta chains given below trace back to one sample, sequenced in a study of radiation and T cells in renal cell carcinoma. Libraries were prepared by immunoSEQ multiplex PCR; TCRdb keeps only in-frame clonotypes and omits some of them. Of around 26,000 clones in the sample, 55% to 75% are singletons; the top ten hold 22%. Treatment given: treatment-naive control, cytoreductive nephrectomy. This sample comprised tumor tissue, obtained from a patient whose treatment was nephrectomy without radiotherapy. These receptors all come from a man aged 40-49 years with renal cell carcinoma.

The chain is built from TRBV28 and TRBJ1-1; 7 bases fit TRBD1. The CDR3 is 13 residues long. Losses at the gene ends were 6 bases for V and 5 bases for J; bases not matched to a gene: 6. CDR1 MDHEN and CDR2 SYDVKM come from the germline V gene. CDR3 region: CASRQQGWTEAFF. In DNA form, the CDR3 reads TGTGCCAGCAGGCAACAGGGGTGGACTGAAGCTTTCTTT.

V gene TRBV10-3 combines with J gene TRBJ1-2; TRBD1 matches 10 bases. Per germline, CDR1 ENHRY and CDR2 SYGVKD. V shed 6 bases and J 7 bases; nucleotides not matched to a gene: 11. The length of the CDR3 is 15 residues. The CDR3 loop is CAISALRDRGFGYTF. CDR3 sequence (DNA): TGTGCCATCAGCGCTCTCCGGGACAGGGGATTTGGCTACACCTTC.

The chain joins TRBV5-1 to TRBJ2-1; 9 nucleotides match TRBD1. Germline-derived CDR1 and CDR2 are SGHRS and YFSETQ. The V segment lost 4 bases and the J segment 4 bases; nucleotides outside the gene matches: 6. The CDR3 spans 15 residues. The CDR3 region is CASSIGTGFYNEQFF. The CDR3 DNA follows: TGCGCCAGCAGCATCGGGACAGGGTTTTACAATGAGCAGTTCTTC. Looking up the rest from reference TRBV5-1 and TRBJ2-1 gives the full variable domain: KAGVTQTPRYLIKTRGQQVTLSCSPISGHRSVSWYQQTPGQGLQFLFEYFSETQRNKGNFPGRFSGRQFSNSRSEMNVSTLELGDSALYLCASSIGTGFYNEQFFGPGTRLTVL.

The chain combines TRBV5-1 with TRBJ2-1; TRBD1 agrees at 10 bases. CDR3 length: 15 residues. The V gene end was trimmed by 5 bases and the J gene end by 5 bases; junction bases not matched to a gene: 7. Germline CDR1 reads SGHRS; CDR2 reads YFSETQ. The CDR3 nucleotides read TGCGCCAGCAGTCCGACAGGGGGCGCAAACAATGAGCAGTTCTTC. Protein: CASSPTGGANNEQFF.

The V gene is TRBV7-8, the J gene TRBJ1-2; 7 bases match TRBD1. The CDR3 is 14 residues long. Trimming cost V 1 base and J 6 bases; bases outside gene matches: 5. CDR1 is SGHVS, CDR2 FQNEAQ, per germline. The CDR3 DNA is TGTGCCAGCAGCTTAGGGGGGGACAGACATGGCTACACCTTC. It yields the protein CASSLGGDRHGYTF.

This clone is a singleton in its sample. CDR3 region: CAWRGRSTDTQYF. The DNA for the CDR3 is TGTGCCTGGAGGGGACGTAGCACAGATACGCAGTATTTT. The rearrangement uses TRBV30 and TRBJ2-3; D assignment may be TRBD1 or TRBD2 (5 bases each). CDR1 is GTSNPN and CDR2 is SVGIG in the germline V gene (reference sequence). This CDR3 comprises 13 residues. Trimming left V 3 bases short and J 0 bases short, with 7 bases between.

This clone was seen only a few times. The chain is built from TRBV19 and TRBJ1-4; tentative D call: TRBD1 (6 bases). The CDR3 runs to 14 residues. The germline V and J ends were trimmed by 7 bases and 4 bases, with 13 bases remaining between them. In germline, CDR1 is LNHDA, CDR2 SQIVND (reference sequence). The CDR3 region has the DNA TGTGCCAGTACCGGCGGGGGCAGTAATGAAAAACTGTTTTTT. The encoded protein is CASTGGGSNEKLFF.

The chain couples TRBV28 to TRBJ1-5; weak D call: TRBD1 (5 bases). V dropped 3 bases and J dropped 2 bases, with 11 bases sitting between them. From germline, CDR1 is MDHEN and CDR2 SYDVKM. The length of the CDR3 is 15 residues. This chain's CDR3 is CASSLVGAGNQPQHF. CDR3 coding DNA: TGTGCCAGCAGTTTGGTCGGGGCGGGCAATCAGCCCCAGCATTTT.

The chain has TRBV7-2 and TRBJ1-2, with D perhaps TRBD1 (6 bases). Between the trimmed V and J ends, which lost 1 base and 8 bases, there was a span of 14 bases. The CDR3 extends over 14 amino acids. The germline gives CDR1 SGHTA, CDR2 FQGNSA. The CDR3 region has the DNA TGTGCCAGCAGCTTAGGAGGGGGTGAGGGAGGCTACACCTTC. Translated: CASSLGGGEGGYTF.

This clone was seen a handful of times. V usage is TRBV10-3 and J usage is TRBJ2-2; D is unresolved. Germline V lookup: CDR1 ENHRY, CDR2 SYGVKD. This CDR3 spans 12 amino acids. Trimming shortened V by 10 bases and J by 1 base, and 7 bases separated the two germline ends. This CDR3 is CATLQNTGELFF. DNA of the CDR3: TGTGCCACTCTCCAGAACACCGGGGAGCTGTTTTTT.

This clone has more than one count but fewer than ten. This chain connects TRBV9 to TRBJ2-2, with TRBD2 identical over 12 bases. Trimming cost V 3 bases and J 6 bases; bases outside gene matches: 6. This CDR3 has 16 residues. CDR1 and CDR2 (germline): SGDLS, YYNGEE. The CDR3 sequence is CASSALAGGPSGELFF. CDR3 DNA: TGTGCCAGCAGCGCCCTAGCGGGAGGGCCGTCCGGGGAGCTGTTTTTT. Full variable domain (missing parts from reference TRBV9 and TRBJ2-2): DSGVTQTPKHLITATGQRVTLRCSPRSGDLSVYWYQQSLDQGLQFLIQYYNGEERAKGNILERFSAQQFPDLHSELNLSSLELGDSALYFCASSALAGGPSGELFFGEGSRLTVL.

This clone was seen a single time. The V gene is TRBV7-3, the J gene TRBJ2-3; 7 nucleotides align to TRBD1. There are 15 residues in the CDR3. V was clipped by 5 bases and J by 2 bases; unmatched bases: 7. From germline, CDR1 is SGHTA and CDR2 FQGTGA. The CDR3 region has the DNA TGTGCCAGCAGCCTCACGGGACAGTTCACAGATACGCAGTATTTT. It is translated as CASSLTGQFTDTQYF.

This clone turned up a few times. The CDR3 nucleotides are TGTGCCAGCAGCTTAGACGCGACAGGGTTAGGGCAGCCCCAGCATTTT. It translates to CASSLDATGLGQPQHF. The rearrangement uses TRBV7-2 and TRBJ1-5; 7 bases are a match to TRBD1. Trimming took 1 base from V and 7 from J; bases not matched to a gene: 10. In germline, CDR1 is SGHTA, CDR2 FQGNSA. There are 16 residues in the CDR3.

This chain connects TRBV6-1 to TRBJ1-2; D remains ambiguous. The CDR3 consists of 14 residues. CDR1 and CDR2 (germline): MNHNS, SASEGT. Trimming pared 2 bases from V and 8 bases from J, leaving 15 bases between. This CDR3 reads CASSETLADQGYTF. CDR3 bases: TGTGCCAGCAGTGAAACACTGGCTGACCAGGGCTACACCTTC.

Within the sample, this clone is medium-sized. J is TRBJ1-2 and V is TRBV10-3; the match to TRBD1 covers 8 bases. Per germline, CDR1 ENHRY and CDR2 SYGVKD. Trimming took 6 bases from V and 7 from J; bases not matched to a gene: 10. The CDR3 loop spans 14 amino acids. The CDR3 loop reads CAISEDRARTGYTF. The CDR3 region has the DNA TGTGCCATCAGCGAGGACAGGGCCCGGACTGGCTACACCTTC.

This clone was counted a few times. This chain uses TRBV6-1 with TRBJ1-1, with no clear D. Trimming removed 3 bases at V and 1 base at J, with 6 bases between. Per germline, CDR1 MNHNS and CDR2 SASEGT. The CDR3 has 13 amino acids. CDR3 bases: TGTGCCAGCAGTGATAGGGAGAACACTGAAGCTTTCTTT. Amino acids: CASSDRENTEAFF.

V and J are TRBV5-1 and TRBJ2-3; a weak D match, TRBD1 (6 bases). Germline assignment: CDR1 SGHRS and CDR2 YFSETQ. The length of the CDR3 is 14 residues. V was pared by 0 bases and J by 3 bases, with 8 bases between. CDR3 amino acids: CASSLERGTDTQYF. The CDR3 DNA reads TGCGCCAGCAGCTTGGAAAGGGGGACAGATACGCAGTATTTT.

This clone has a handful of counts. The V gene is TRBV5-1, the J gene TRBJ1-2; D gene uncertain. The germline V gene has CDR1 SGHRS and CDR2 YFSETQ. The CDR3 loop spans 12 amino acids. Trimming shortened V by 0 bases and J by 7 bases, and 7 bases separated the two germline ends. CDR3 nucleotide sequence: TGCGCCAGCAGCTTGGGGGAGACTGGCTACACCTTC. It encodes CASSLGETGYTF.

The chain is built from TRBV11-1 and TRBJ1-1; weak D call: TRBD1 (6 bases). Deletions cut 2 bases from V and 6 bases from J, with 10 bases between. The length of the CDR3 is 13 residues. Germline V gives CDR1 SGHAT, CDR2 FQDESV (reference sequence). CDR3: CASSLQGKPEAFF. The CDR3, as DNA: TGTGCCAGCAGCTTACAGGGGAAGCCTGAAGCTTTCTTT.

The chain links TRBV20-1 to TRBJ2-3; no firm D call. The germline V and J ends were trimmed by 5 bases and 4 bases, with 7 bases remaining between them. CDR1 is DFQATT, CDR2 SNEGSKA, per germline (reference sequence). This CDR3 has 11 residues. In DNA form, the CDR3 reads TGCAGTGCTCTGTTGGCAGATACGCAGTATTTT. Amino acid sequence: CSALLADTQYF.

V and J are TRBV7-8 and TRBJ1-1; a possible D gene is TRBD1 (5 bases). V was pared by 4 bases and J by 6 bases, with 18 bases between. Looked up from germline, CDR1 is SGHVS and CDR2 is FQNEAQ. The CDR3 length is 15 residues. CDR3 residues: CASSWNRNGFSEAFF. CDR3 in DNA: TGTGCCAGCAGCTGGAACAGGAATGGGTTTTCTGAAGCTTTCTTT.

This clone was recorded a few times. The chain uses TRBV18 and TRBJ1-1; D is perhaps TRBD1 (6 bases). This CDR3 region has 14 residues. Deletions cut 8 bases from V and 1 base from J, with 14 bases between. The germline CDR1 and CDR2 sequences are KGHSH and LQKENI. The CDR3 loop is CASLPGHQNTEAFF. CDR3 bases: TGTGCCAGCCTCCCGGGACACCAGAACACTGAAGCTTTCTTT.

The table lists this clone with a few counts. The CDR3, as DNA: TGTGCCAGCAGTGAAGTAGGGCGTAGCAATCAGCCCCAGCATTTT. It is translated as CASSEVGRSNQPQHF. This chain uses TRBV6-1 with TRBJ1-5; the D is unclear. CDR1 is MNHNS and CDR2 is SASEGT in the germline V gene. Between the trimmed V and J ends, which lost 1 base and 0 bases, there was a span of 7 bases. This CDR3 is built from 15 residues.